The clone carrying this TCR beta chain was seen a handful of times. Antigen: not known. The CDR3 has 15 amino acids. V shed 0 bases and J shed 4 bases, with 11 bases lying between them. The germline gives CDR1 MNHEY, CDR2 SVGAGI. The data belong to a study of response to subunit inactivated influenza vaccine. TCRdb analysed the RT-PCR reads with MiXCR anew, one entry per CDR3 protein. The sample comprises roughly 500,000 distinct CDR3 sequences, about 25% of which are singletons, and 1.5% to 2% rests with the top ten. General study points: Researchers suggested that each seasonal influenza vaccination recruits few new T cells.

The sequencing here drew on CD4+ T cells sorted from PBMCs, taken around 5 days after vaccination. This rearrangement joins TRBV6-5 to TRBJ2-3; TRBD2 might be the D (5 bases). The clonotype originates from a man between 50 and 59 years old who received an inactivated influenza vaccine. In DNA form, the CDR3 reads TGTGCCAGCAGTTACTCGGTGGGAGTTTCAGATACGCAGTATTTT. It encodes CASSYSVGVSDTQYF.